Described below is a single T cell receptor (beta chain) sequence and its context. The data stem from a study of monozygotic twins with inflammatory bowel disease. Used for each TCR library was 3500 ng of total RNA. Reanalyzing the 5' RACE reads, TCRdb keeps one entry per CDR3 protein, without DNA. This specimen shows about 380,000 distinct CDR3 sequences; the ten leading clones hold 2% to 3%. The CDR3 covers 17 residues. CDR1 and CDR2 (germline): SGHRS, YFSETQ. The sequence was obtained from a human donor with ulcerative colitis or Crohn's disease, or a healthy co-twin of an affected twin (not recorded which). The sample was blood. The chain combines TRBV5-1 with TRBJ1-1; absent DNA, TCRdb's TRBD1 call cannot be checked. CDR3 sequence reads: CASSTGDRAKRNTEAFF.